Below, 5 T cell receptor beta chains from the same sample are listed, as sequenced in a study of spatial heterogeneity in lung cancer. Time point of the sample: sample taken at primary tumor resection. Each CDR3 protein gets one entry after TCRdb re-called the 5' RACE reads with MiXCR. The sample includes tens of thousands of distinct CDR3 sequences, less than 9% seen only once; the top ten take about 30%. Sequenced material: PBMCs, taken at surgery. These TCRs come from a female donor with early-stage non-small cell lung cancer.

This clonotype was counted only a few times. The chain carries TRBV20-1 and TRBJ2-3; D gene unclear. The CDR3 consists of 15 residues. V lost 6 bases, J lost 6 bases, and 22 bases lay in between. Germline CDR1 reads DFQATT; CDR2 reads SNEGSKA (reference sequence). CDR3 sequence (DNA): TGCAGTGCGCCTTCGGCGGCTAATCCCACGGATACGCAGTATTTT. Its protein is CSAPSAANPTDTQYF.

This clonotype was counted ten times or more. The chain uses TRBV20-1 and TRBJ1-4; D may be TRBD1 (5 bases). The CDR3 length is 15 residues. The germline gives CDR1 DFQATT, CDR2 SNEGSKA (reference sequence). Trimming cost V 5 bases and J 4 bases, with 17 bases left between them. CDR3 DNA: TGCAGTGCTCCCTCTCCGGGGCGGGGTAATGAAAAACTGTTTTTT. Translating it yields CSAPSPGRGNEKLFF.

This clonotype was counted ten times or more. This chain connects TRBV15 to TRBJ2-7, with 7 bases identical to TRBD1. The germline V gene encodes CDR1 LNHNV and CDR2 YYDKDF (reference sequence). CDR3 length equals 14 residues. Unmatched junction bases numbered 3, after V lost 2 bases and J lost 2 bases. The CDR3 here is CATSRQGEAYEQYF. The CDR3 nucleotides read TGTGCCACCAGCAGACAGGGGGAAGCCTACGAGCAGTACTTC. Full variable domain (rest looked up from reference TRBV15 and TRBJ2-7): DAMVIQNPRYQVTQFGKPVTLSCSQTLNHNVMYWYQQKSSQAPKLLFHYYDKDFNNEADTPDNFQSRRPNTSFCFLDIRSPGLGDTAMYLCATSRQGEAYEQYFGPGTRLTVT.

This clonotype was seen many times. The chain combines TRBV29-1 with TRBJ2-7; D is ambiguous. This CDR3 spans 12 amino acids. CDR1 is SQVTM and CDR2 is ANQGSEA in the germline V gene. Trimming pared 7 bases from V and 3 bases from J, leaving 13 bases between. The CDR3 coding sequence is TGCAGCGCCCAGGTCCCGGGCTACGAGCAGTACTTC. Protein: CSAQVPGYEQYF.

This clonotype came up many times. The CDR3 region is CSVDFSGETQYF. The CDR3 DNA follows: TGCAGCGTTGATTTTAGTGGAGAGACCCAGTACTTC. The gene calls are TRBV29-1 and TRBJ2-5; D not resolved. CDR1 and CDR2 (germline): SQVTM, ANQGSEA. V was shortened by 3 bases and J by 4 bases, with 9 bases between the two germline ends. CDR3 length: 12 amino acids.